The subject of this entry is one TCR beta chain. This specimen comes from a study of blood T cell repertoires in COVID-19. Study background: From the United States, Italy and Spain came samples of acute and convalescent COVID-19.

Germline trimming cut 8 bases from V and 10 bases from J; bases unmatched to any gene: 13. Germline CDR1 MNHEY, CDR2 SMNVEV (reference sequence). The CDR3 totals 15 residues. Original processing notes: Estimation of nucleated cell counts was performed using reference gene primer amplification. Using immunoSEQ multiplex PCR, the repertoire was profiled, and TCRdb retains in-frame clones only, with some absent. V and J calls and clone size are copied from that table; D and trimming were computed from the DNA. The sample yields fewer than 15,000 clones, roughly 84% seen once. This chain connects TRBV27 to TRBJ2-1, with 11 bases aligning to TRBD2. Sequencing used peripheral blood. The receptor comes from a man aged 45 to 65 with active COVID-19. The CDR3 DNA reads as TGTGCCAGCCGTCTCGGGACTAGCGGAAGACGGGAGCAGTTCTTC. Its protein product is CASRLGTSGRREQFF.